Sequencing of this T cell receptor (beta chain) was carried out in a study of blood T cell repertoires in COVID-19. Looking at the study overall: The United States, Italy and Spain provided the acute and convalescent COVID-19 samples.

The germline gives CDR1 SGHNT, CDR2 YYREEE (reference sequence). The CDR3 sequence is 15 residues long. Losses at the gene ends were 4 bases for V and 3 bases for J; bases not matched to a gene: 8. Sequenced by immunoSEQ multiplex PCR; TCRdb stores in-frame clones only, minus some. The sample has 140,000 or so clones, approximately 87% seen once. The clonotype comes from a man aged 55 to 70 who had recovered from COVID-19. The V and J genes are TRBV5-4 and TRBJ1-2; 8 bases map to TRBD1. Sequencing was performed on PBMCs or T cells enriched from blood (not recorded which). The DNA of the CDR3 is TGTGCCAGCAGCAGAGGGGCGGACAGGGACTATGGCTACACCTTC. Translating gives CASSRGADRDYGYTF.